One and the same sample provided the 18 T cell receptor beta chains below, sequenced in a study of blood T cells in healthy people across ages. A second PCR, run for roughly 7 to 11 cycles, used a sample-barcoded 5' primer plus a J-beta primer mix. TCRdb independently ran MiXCR on the 5' RACE reads; one entry per CDR3 protein. In the table there are hundreds of thousands of distinct CDR3 sequences, about 34% of which are singletons. Sequenced input: blood. The source of these receptors is an elderly woman in good health.

This clonotype has more than one count but fewer than ten. The chain uses TRBV6-1 and TRBJ1-2, with 10 bases aligning to TRBD1. The CDR3 is made up of 15 amino acids. The germline gives CDR1 MNHNS, CDR2 SASEGT. Trimming cost V 1 base and J 4 bases; bases outside gene matches: 3. The CDR3 loop is CASSEGWDRGYGYTF. As DNA, the CDR3 is TGTGCCAGCAGTGAAGGTTGGGACAGGGGCTATGGCTACACCTTC.

This clonotype was seen a single time. The chain carries TRBV18 and TRBJ1-1; unclear D gene. This CDR3 has 16 amino acids. Trimming pared 2 bases from V and 1 base from J, leaving 14 bases between. Germline CDR1 and CDR2: KGHSH and LQKENI. The CDR3 sequence is CASSPIHAGSNTEAFF. The CDR3 nucleotides are TGTGCCAGCTCACCAATACATGCAGGTTCGAACACTGAAGCTTTCTTT.

V usage is TRBV7-3 and J usage is TRBJ1-1; the match to TRBD1 covers 11 bases. Germline-derived CDR1 and CDR2 are SGHTA and FQGTGA. The CDR3 loop spans 15 amino acids. J was trimmed by 5 bases and V by 10 bases; bases with no gene match: 12. The CDR3 DNA reads TGTGCCAACAGAGACCGGGACAGGGGGGGGACTGAAGCTTTCTTT. Its translation: CANRDRDRGGTEAFF.

The chain combines TRBV6-2 or TRBV6-3 with TRBJ1-1, with 10 bases aligning to TRBD1. This CDR3 is built from 14 residues. V lost 6 bases and J lost 6; bases outside the gene matches: 7. Germline CDR1 is MNHEY and CDR2 is SVGEGT. The CDR3 nucleotides are TGTGCCAGCAGCCGGGACAGGGGTGGATCTGAAGCTTTCTTT. Translation: CASSRDRGGSEAFF.

This clonotype was counted ten times or more. The chain couples TRBV6-2 or TRBV6-3 to TRBJ2-3; 13 bases match TRBD2. The CDR3 extends over 17 amino acids. Looked up from germline, CDR1 is MNHEY and CDR2 is SVGEGT. The J segment lost 2 bases and the V segment lost 6 bases, leaving 8 bases of the junction unmatched. In DNA form, the CDR3 reads TGTGCCAGCAGCACGTCGGGACTAGCGGGGATCACAGATACGCAGTATTTT. Amino acid sequence: CASSTSGLAGITDTQYF.

The rearrangement uses TRBV7-9 and TRBJ1-1, with TRBD1 identical over 9 bases. With V trimmed by 4 bases and J by 9 bases, 9 bases remained unmatched. CDR3 size: 14 residues. CDR1 and CDR2 from the germline V gene are SEHNR and FQNEAQ (reference sequence). CDR3 sequence (DNA): TGTGCCAGCAGCTCGGGGACAGGGTTAGGGAAAGCTTTCTTT. Translation gives CASSSGTGLGKAFF. Combining the CDR3 with reference TRBV7-9 and TRBJ1-1 gives the whole variable domain DTGVSQNPRHKITKRGQNVTFRCDPISEHNRLYWYRQTLGQGPEFLTYFQNEAQLEKSRLLSDRFSAERPKGSFSTLEIQRTEQGDSAMYLCASSSGTGLGKAFFGQGTRLTVV.

The sample holds many counts of this clonotype. The chain couples TRBV5-1 to TRBJ2-6; the match to TRBD1 covers 11 bases. Germline V CDR1 and CDR2: SGHRS, YFSETQ. The V segment lost 4 bases and the J segment 2 bases; nucleotides outside the gene matches: 5. This CDR3 comprises 17 residues. CDR3 sequence (DNA): TGCGCCAGCAGCCTCAGGACAGGGGGCGCTGGGGCCAACGTCCTGACTTTC. Its translation is CASSLRTGGAGANVLTF.

This clonotype was counted once. The J gene is TRBJ2-3, the V gene TRBV5-1; 10 positions match TRBD2. This CDR3 spans 15 amino acids. V dropped 1 base and J dropped 4; count of bases not matched to a gene: 3. Germline V gene data show CDR1 as SGHRS and CDR2 as YFSETQ. The CDR3 sequence is CASSLSLAGADTQYF. Written as DNA, the CDR3 is TGCGCCAGCAGCTTGTCTCTAGCGGGAGCAGATACGCAGTATTTT.

This clonotype has at least ten counts. This chain links TRBV7-9 with TRBJ1-2, with no clear D. This CDR3 is 14 amino acids long. CDR1 SEHNR and CDR2 FQNEAQ come from the germline V gene (reference sequence). V lost 2 bases to trimming and J lost 3 bases, with 10 bases between them. DNA of the CDR3: TGTGCCAGCAGCTTAACCCTGACGGACTATGGCTACACCTTC. Translation gives CASSLTLTDYGYTF.

This clonotype has ten or more counts. The rearrangement uses TRBV7-8 and TRBJ2-3; D could derive from TRBD1 or TRBD2 (5 bases each). Trimming left V 5 bases short and J 4 bases short, with 13 bases between. Germline V gene sequence: CDR1 SGHVS, CDR2 FQNEAQ. The CDR3 totals 14 residues. In DNA, the CDR3 is TGTGCCAGCAGCCTCGGTCTGGGGGCAGATACGCAGTATTTT. Translation: CASSLGLGADTQYF. Based on the CDR3 plus reference TRBV7-8 and TRBJ2-3, the full variable domain is GAGVSQSPRYKVAKRGQDVALRCDPISGHVSLFWYQQALGQGPEFLTYFQNEAQLDKSGLPSDRFFAERPEGSVSTLKIQRTQQEDSAVYLCASSLGLGADTQYFGPGTRLTVL.

This clonotype occurred many times. The chain carries TRBV10-3 and TRBJ2-1; D may be TRBD1 (6 bases). CDR1 ENHRY and CDR2 SYGVKD come from the germline V gene. The germline V and J ends were trimmed by 6 bases and 6 bases, with 15 bases remaining between them. The CDR3 runs to 14 residues. The CDR3 protein is CAIRDYRVGNEQFF. As DNA, the CDR3 is TGTGCCATCAGAGATTACAGGGTAGGCAATGAGCAGTTCTTC.

The V gene is TRBV7-2, the J gene TRBJ2-1, with TRBD1 matching 9 bases. The V gene's germline CDR1 is SGHTA and CDR2 FQGNSA. The CDR3 is 15 residues long. V lost 5 bases to trimming and J lost 4 bases; unmatched junction nucleotides: 6. The CDR3 spells CASSTRTGAYNEQFF. In DNA, the CDR3 is TGTGCCAGCAGCACCCGGACAGGGGCATACAATGAGCAGTTCTTC.

This sequence joins TRBV30 and TRBJ1-2; D remains ambiguous. This CDR3 has 11 amino acids. V gave up 7 bases and J gave up 4 bases, with 10 bases separating them. Germline CDR1 is GTSNPN and CDR2 is SVGIG (reference sequence). In nucleotides, the CDR3 is TGTGCCTCAGACACGTTCTATGGCTACACCTTC. Translation gives CASDTFYGYTF.

Of note for this clonotype: This may arise from a read error, as a much more abundant clone is one base away. The genes are TRBV6-6 and TRBJ2-5; D may be TRBD2 (6 bases). V lost 11 bases, J lost 2 bases, and 21 bases lay in between. This CDR3 comprises 15 residues. The germline V gene encodes CDR1 MNHNY and CDR2 SVGAGI (reference sequence). The CDR3 region has the DNA TGTGCCGGCATCCACGTAGGGCGGGGACAAGAGACCCAGTACTTC. Amino acid sequence: CAGIHVGRGQETQYF.

In regard to this clonotype: A single base separates this from a much larger clone, so it may be a read error. This rearrangement joins TRBV6-2 or TRBV6-3 to TRBJ1-2, with TRBD1 as a possible D gene (6 bases). The germline CDR1 and CDR2 sequences are MNHEY and SVGEGT. The CDR3 contains 13 residues. Trimming left V 6 bases short and J 8 bases short, with 16 bases between. CDR3 DNA sequence: TGTGCCAGCAGGCCGTACAGGGATGAAGGCTACACCTTC. Translation gives CASRPYRDEGYTF.

In DNA, the CDR3 is TGCGCCAGCAGCCTCGGGACAGGGTTGAATGAGCAGTTCTTC. It yields the protein CASSLGTGLNEQFF. This chain uses TRBV4-1 with TRBJ2-1; the match to TRBD1 covers 9 bases. The CDR3 sequence is 14 residues long. Germline V gene lookup returns CDR1 MGHRA and CDR2 YSYEKL. V gave up 4 bases and J gave up 7 bases; unmatched junction bases: 5.

Turning to this clonotype: Just one base apart from a much larger clone, this may be a read error. V and J are TRBV7-3 and TRBJ2-1, with D unclear. The CDR3 runs 13 residues. Germline V lookup: CDR1 SGHTA, CDR2 FQGTGA. As DNA, the CDR3 is TGTGCCAGCAGCCCAACGGCCCGAAATGGGCAGTTCTTC. The encoded protein is CASSPTARNGQFF.

This clonotype was recorded many times. This rearrangement joins TRBV29-1 to TRBJ2-5, with 15 bases lining up with TRBD2. V gave up 6 bases and J gave up 4 bases; unmatched junction bases: 0. This CDR3 is 13 amino acids long. Germline V gene lookup returns CDR1 SQVTM and CDR2 ANQGSEA. In DNA form, the CDR3 reads TGCAGCGTGGGACTAGCGGGGGGAGAGACCCAGTACTTC. It codes for CSVGLAGGETQYF.